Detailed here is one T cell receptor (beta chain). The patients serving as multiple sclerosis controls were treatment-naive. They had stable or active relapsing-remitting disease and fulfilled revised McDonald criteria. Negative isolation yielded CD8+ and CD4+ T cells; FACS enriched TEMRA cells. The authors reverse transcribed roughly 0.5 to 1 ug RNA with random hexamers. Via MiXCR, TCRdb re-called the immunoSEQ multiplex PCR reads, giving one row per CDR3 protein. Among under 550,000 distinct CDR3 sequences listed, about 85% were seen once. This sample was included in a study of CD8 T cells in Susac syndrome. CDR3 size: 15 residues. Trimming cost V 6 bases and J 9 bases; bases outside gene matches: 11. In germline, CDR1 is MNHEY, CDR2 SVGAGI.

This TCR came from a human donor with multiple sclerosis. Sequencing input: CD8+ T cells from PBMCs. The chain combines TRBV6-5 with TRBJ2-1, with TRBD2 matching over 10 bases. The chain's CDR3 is CASSIRSSGSGEQFF. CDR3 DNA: TGTGCCAGCAGCATACGTTCTAGCGGGAGTGGTGAGCAGTTCTTC.